This TCR beta chain was observed in a study of T cells in Graves' hyperthyroidism and ophthalmopathy. V lost 6 bases and J lost 3, with 15 bases in between. The CDR3 totals 13 residues. Germline CDR1 DFQATT, CDR2 SNEGSKA (reference sequence). RNA transcripts gave rise to amplified TCR beta CDR3 regions. First-round RT-PCR targeting the TCR CDR3 was performed with the HTBI primer set. MiXCR was run by TCRdb on the multiplex PCR reads, yielding one entry per CDR3 protein. The sample shows more than 500,000 distinct CDR3 sequences, about 16% of them seen only once. Reasons for excluding patients were uncontrolled infection, other autoimmune disease, pregnancy or lactation. PBMCs were sourced from less than 13 ml fresh peripheral blood.

This chain connects TRBV20-1 to TRBJ2-7, with unresolved D. This receptor was obtained from a woman aged 25 to 39 with Graves' ophthalmopathy. Input material: blood. The CDR3 bases are TGCAGTGCGGTGGGTCAGGTGATCTACGAGCAGTACTTC. This codes for CSAVGQVIYEQYF.